The clone carrying this T cell receptor (beta chain) came up many times. The antigen is undetermined. The data were taken from a study of T cells in Graves' hyperthyroidism and ophthalmopathy. Whole-study results and caveats: Blood held most thyroid clonotypes expanded above 0.001 frequency.

TCR beta CDR3 regions were amplified from RNA. The HTBI primer set drove a first-round RT-PCR of the TCR CDR3. TCRdb used MiXCR to reprocess the multiplex PCR reads, holding one entry per CDR3 protein. This table has hundreds of thousands of distinct CDR3 sequences, over 35% appearing once. Calling Graves' hyperthyroidism stable meant ophthalmopathy did not progress within 18 months. Germline V lookup: CDR1 SNHLY, CDR2 FYNNEI. Trimming cost V 3 bases and J 0 bases, with 12 bases left between them. The CDR3 is 16 residues long. The V and J genes are TRBV2 and TRBJ1-3; no clear D gene. Sequencing was carried out using blood. This receptor was taken from a woman aged 40 to 50 with Graves' hyperthyroidism. CDR3 nucleotides: TGTGCCAGCAGTGACGTAGATCCCGGCTCTGGAAACACCATATATTTT. Protein product: CASSDVDPGSGNTIYF.